This record concerns one T cell receptor (beta chain) sequence. Antigen: not known. Trimming removed 5 bases from V and 12 bases from J; junction bases left unmatched: 8. CDR3 length: 12 residues. Germline V CDR1 and CDR2: SGHAT, FQNNGV. This specimen comes from a study of graft-versus-host responses after intestinal transplantation. Method: immunoSEQ multiplex PCR; TCRdb's copy keeps in-frame clones and lacks some. The table shows 90,000 to 120,000 clones, with 87% occurring only once. Material: unstimulated CD4+ T cells sorted from spleen or lymph node cells, obtained before transplant. This clonotype originated in a human donor who was the organ donor for an intestinal transplant. V is TRBV11-2 and J is TRBJ1-1, with 8 nucleotides matching TRBD1. The CDR3 coding sequence is TGTGCCAGCAGCCCACCGACAGGGGCAACTTTCTTT. It translates to CASSPPTGATFF.